The 11 T cell receptor beta chains below all came from one sample that was sequenced in a study of blood T cell repertoires in COVID-19. Assay: immunoSEQ multiplex PCR; the TCRdb copy retains only in-frame clones and omits some. The table includes about 240,000 clones, around 90% detected once. The sequenced sample consisted of peripheral blood. Receptor source: a man between 60 and 75 years old who had recovered from COVID-19.

This chain uses TRBV6-5 with TRBJ1-1; D uncertain. V was trimmed by 2 bases and J by 8 bases, leaving 12 bases between them. The CDR3 runs 13 residues. Germline CDR1 is MNHEY and CDR2 is SVGAGI. This CDR3 reads CASSYGREIEAFF. The CDR3 bases are TGTGCCAGCAGTTACGGCCGGGAAATAGAAGCTTTCTTT.

V and J are TRBV6-1 and TRBJ1-5, with 10 positions matching TRBD1. This CDR3 spans 17 amino acids. Germline lookup yields CDR1 MNHNS and CDR2 SASEGT. V lost 0 bases, J lost 1 base, and 3 bases stayed unmatched. CDR3 in DNA: TGTGCCAGCAGTGAAGCGTGGGACAGGGGAAGCAATCAGCCCCAGCATTTT. Encoded protein: CASSEAWDRGSNQPQHF.

This CDR3 reads CASSGTSGGGTGELFF. In DNA form, the CDR3 reads TGTGCCAGCAGCGGGACTAGCGGGGGGGGCACCGGGGAGCTGTTTTTT. This chain uses TRBV2 with TRBJ2-2; 16 nucleotides match TRBD2. With 6 bases clipped from V and 4 bases from J, the junction kept 2 bases outside the gene matches. Germline V CDR1 and CDR2: SNHLY, FYNNEI. This CDR3 spans 16 amino acids. Looking up the rest from reference TRBV2 and TRBJ2-2 gives the full variable domain: EPEVTQTPSHQVTQMGQEVILRCVPISNHLYFYWYRQILGQKVEFLVSFYNNEISEKSEIFDDQFSVERPDGSNFTLKIRSTKLEDSAMYFCASSGTSGGGTGELFFGEGSRLTVL.

This sequence joins TRBV6-5 and TRBJ1-6; TRBD1 is a possible D gene (6 bases). The length of the CDR3 is 15 residues. Trimming took 2 bases from V and 6 from J, leaving 11 bases between them. Germline assignment: CDR1 MNHEY and CDR2 SVGAGI. CDR3: CASSYEGVSNSPLHF. The CDR3 coding sequence is TGTGCCAGCAGTTACGAGGGGGTGTCTAATTCACCCCTCCACTTT.

The rearrangement joins TRBV2 to TRBJ1-1; weak D call: TRBD1 (5 bases). Trimming removed 6 bases at V and 10 bases at J, with 15 bases between. This CDR3 has 12 amino acids. Germline loops: CDR1 SNHLY, CDR2 FYNNEI. CDR3 in amino acids: CASRDAGVSAFF. In nucleotides, the CDR3 is TGTGCCAGCAGGGACGCGGGGGTATCAGCTTTCTTT.

This chain uses TRBV11-3 with TRBJ2-7; tentative D call: TRBD1 (6 bases). V was pared by 1 base and J by 5 bases, with 12 bases between. The CDR3 spans 14 residues. From germline, CDR1 is SGHNT and CDR2 YENEEA. The CDR3 reads CASSLAQGKDEQYF. Here the CDR3 DNA reads TGTGCCAGCAGCTTAGCACAGGGTAAGGACGAGCAGTACTTC.

This chain links TRBV4-1 with TRBJ1-1; a weak D match, TRBD1 (6 bases). Germline-derived CDR1 and CDR2 are MGHRA and YSYEKL. This CDR3 is built from 13 residues. Trimming pared 4 bases from V and 1 base from J, leaving 7 bases between. This CDR3 is CASSRGRNTEAFF. The CDR3 region has the DNA TGCGCCAGCAGCCGGGGGCGGAACACTGAAGCTTTCTTT.

This chain joins TRBV5-1 and TRBJ2-6; D possibly corresponds to TRBD2 (5 bases). CDR1 SGHRS and CDR2 YFSETQ come from the germline V gene. The CDR3 has 15 amino acids. Trimming cost V 4 bases and J 1 base, with 9 bases left between them. The CDR3 protein is CASSLGLSGANVLTF. DNA of the CDR3: TGCGCCAGCAGCCTAGGACTTTCTGGGGCCAACGTCCTGACTTTC.

V and J are TRBV6-5 and TRBJ1-5; TRBD1 aligns across 8 bases. Unmatched junction bases numbered 4, after V lost 5 bases and J lost 7 bases. Germline CDR1 reads MNHEY; CDR2 reads SVGAGI. The CDR3 has 13 residues. CDR3: CASSRTGPQPQHF. The CDR3 region has the DNA TGTGCCAGCAGTCGGACAGGGCCACAGCCCCAGCATTTT.

The V call is TRBV12-5, the J call TRBJ2-7; 9 bases match TRBD1. The CDR3 is 14 amino acids. V lost 4 bases to trimming and J lost 5 bases; unmatched junction nucleotides: 6. The germline V gene has CDR1 LGHNT and CDR2 FRNRAP. CDR3 in DNA: TGTGCTAGTGGTTGCCGGGGACAGGGAAACGAGCAGTACGTC. Residues: CASGCRGQGNEQYV.

The chain employs TRBV11-2 and TRBJ2-1; D uncertain. V was trimmed by 2 bases and J by 10 bases, leaving 6 bases between them. The CDR3 loop spans 11 amino acids. Germline assignment: CDR1 SGHAT and CDR2 FQNNGV. In nucleotides, the CDR3 is TGTGCCAGCAGCTTACTTGTGGAGCAGTTCTTC. This encodes CASSLLVEQFF.